Listed below are T cell receptor beta chains from one sample, sequenced in a study of memory CD4+ T cells and cytomegalovirus serostatus. TCRdb's table, derived via immunoSEQ multiplex PCR, lists solely in-frame clones and lacks some. The sample includes some 44,000 clones, 77% of them seen just once. Sample: memory CD4+ T cells from blood. These receptors were taken from an adult in good health and CMV-seronegative. Each CDR3 is given with its conserved first and last residue. Each record gives: CDR3 DNA, CDR3 protein, J gene, clone size, V gene, D gene. D genes are given only for firm matches. Not all rows give a size; the values are once, few, many and, for expanded clones, a class.

CDR3nt: TGTGCCAGCATGGGAGGGGCTAGTGAGGGTCAGCCCCAGCATTTT; CDR3aa: CASMGGASEGQPQHF; j_gene: TRBJ1-5; abundance: once; v_gene: TRBV2; d_gene: .
CDR3nt: TGTGCCAGCAGCCAAAACAGAAAGGAGACCCAGTACTTC; CDR3aa: CASSQNRKETQYF; j_gene: TRBJ2-5; abundance: .; v_gene: TRBV4-2; d_gene: .
CDR3nt: TGTGCCAGCTCACCATCCGGACAGACTGAAGCTTTCTTT; CDR3aa: CASSPSGQTEAFF; j_gene: TRBJ1-1; abundance: .; v_gene: TRBV18; d_gene: .
CDR3nt: TGTGCCAGCAGCTTAAGCTCCACAGATACGCAGTATTTT; CDR3aa: CASSLSSTDTQYF; j_gene: TRBJ2-3; abundance: .; v_gene: TRBV11-1; d_gene: .
CDR3nt: TGTGCCAGCAGTGAAGCTGCAGGGACCAATGAGCAGTTCTTC; CDR3aa: CASSEAAGTNEQFF; j_gene: TRBJ2-1; abundance: .; v_gene: TRBV6-1; d_gene: .
CDR3nt: TGCGCCAGCAGAGGTACTAGCGGGGGGCACTACAATGAGCAGTTCTTC; CDR3aa: CASRGTSGGHYNEQFF; j_gene: TRBJ2-1; abundance: .; v_gene: TRBV5-1; d_gene: TRBD2
CDR3nt: TGTGCCAGCAGCTTAGGGGGGGGCGATTCTTATGAGCAGTTCTTC; CDR3aa: CASSLGGGDSYEQFF; j_gene: TRBJ2-1; abundance: .; v_gene: TRBV7-2; d_gene: .
CDR3nt: TGTGCCAGCAGCTTGTCGGGACAGGGGTACGAGCAGTACTTC; CDR3aa: CASSLSGQGYEQYF; j_gene: TRBJ2-7; abundance: .; v_gene: TRBV5-5; d_gene: TRBD1
CDR3nt: TGTGCCAGCAGCTTAATCGTACGGGGGGGATACAATGAGCAGTTCTTC; CDR3aa: CASSLIVRGGYNEQFF; j_gene: TRBJ2-1; abundance: once; v_gene: TRBV7-2; d_gene: TRBD2
CDR3nt: TGTGCCAGCAGTGAAAGGACAGGGGCTTATTCACCCCTCCACTTT; CDR3aa: CASSERTGAYSPLHF; j_gene: TRBJ1-6; abundance: .; v_gene: TRBV6-1; d_gene: TRBD1
CDR3nt: TGTGCCAGCTCCCGCCAGGCCCAAGAGACCCAGTACTTC; CDR3aa: CASSRQAQETQYF; j_gene: TRBJ2-5; abundance: .; v_gene: TRBV18; d_gene: .
CDR3nt: TGTGCCTTGAACCGGGACAGGGGCACCTACGAGCAGTACTTC; CDR3aa: CALNRDRGTYEQYF; j_gene: TRBJ2-7; abundance: .; v_gene: TRBV30; d_gene: TRBD1
CDR3nt: TGTGCCAGCAGAGTTGGGACATGGGGTATAGGTCCGGAGTACTTC; CDR3aa: CASRVGTWGIGPEYF; j_gene: TRBJ2-7; abundance: once; v_gene: TRBV6-1; d_gene: .
CDR3nt: TGTGCCAGCTCAAGGCAGACAGGGAACACCGGGGAGCTGTTTTTT; CDR3aa: CASSRQTGNTGELFF; j_gene: TRBJ2-2; abundance: .; v_gene: TRBV18; d_gene: .
CDR3nt: TGTGCCAGCAGCTTAGAACAGGGGGCCTATGGCTACACCTTC; CDR3aa: CASSLEQGAYGYTF; j_gene: TRBJ1-2; abundance: few; v_gene: TRBV5-6; d_gene: TRBD1
CDR3nt: TGTGCCAGCAGCCCCGGGACAGGGAAAGGGGAGCTGTTTTTT; CDR3aa: CASSPGTGKGELFF; j_gene: TRBJ2-2; abundance: .; v_gene: TRBV7-7; d_gene: TRBD1
CDR3nt: TGTGCCAGCAGCTTAGACCAAACTGGCGGCAATGAGCAGTTCTTC; CDR3aa: CASSLDQTGGNEQFF; j_gene: TRBJ2-1; abundance: .; v_gene: TRBV7-2; d_gene: .
CDR3nt: TGTGCCAGCAGCTTACCCCTCAGACAGGGTCTTAATCAGCCCCAGCATTTT; CDR3aa: CASSLPLRQGLNQPQHF; j_gene: TRBJ1-5; abundance: .; v_gene: TRBV7-8; d_gene: TRBD1
CDR3nt: TGTGCCACGGAACAGGGGAAGGATAATTCACCCCTCCACTTT; CDR3aa: CATEQGKDNSPLHF; j_gene: TRBJ1-6; abundance: .; v_gene: TRBV10-3; d_gene: TRBD1
CDR3nt: TGTGCCATCAAGGCAGGGGGCTACGAGCAGTACTTC; CDR3aa: CAIKAGGYEQYF; j_gene: TRBJ2-7; abundance: .; v_gene: TRBV10-3; d_gene: TRBD1
CDR3nt: TGTGCCAGCAGTGAGCTAGCCGGGGCTTCCCGTCCTAACGAGCAGTACTTC; CDR3aa: CASSELAGASRPNEQYF; j_gene: TRBJ2-7; abundance: .; v_gene: TRBV6-1; d_gene: .
CDR3nt: TGCAGCGTTGGACTAGCGGGGGGGCATACGCAGTATTTT; CDR3aa: CSVGLAGGHTQYF; j_gene: TRBJ2-3; abundance: .; v_gene: TRBV29-1; d_gene: TRBD2
CDR3nt: TGTGCCAGCAGCCAAGATAGTACAGGACAGGGGGCGAGCGGGTACGAGCAGTACTTC; CDR3aa: CASSQDSTGQGASGYEQYF; j_gene: TRBJ2-7; abundance: .; v_gene: TRBV4-2; d_gene: TRBD1
CDR3nt: TGTGCCAGCAGCCCTTTAGGGGGACAGAACTCCTATAATTCACCCCTCCACTTT; CDR3aa: CASSPLGGQNSYNSPLHF; j_gene: TRBJ1-6; abundance: .; v_gene: TRBV5-6; d_gene: TRBD1
CDR3nt: TGTGCCAGCTCACCGTTTACTAAAGGATACAATGAGCAGTTCTTC; CDR3aa: CASSPFTKGYNEQFF; j_gene: TRBJ2-1; abundance: .; v_gene: TRBV18; d_gene: .
CDR3nt: TGCGCCAGCAGCTCTGGACGGCGAAAACCGGATGATGAGCAGTTCTTC; CDR3aa: CASSSGRRKPDDEQFF; j_gene: TRBJ2-1; abundance: few; v_gene: TRBV5-1; d_gene: .
CDR3nt: TGTGCCAGCAGCTTACAGCGGGGCCGATACACCGGGGAGCTGTTTTTT; CDR3aa: CASSLQRGRYTGELFF; j_gene: TRBJ2-2; abundance: .; v_gene: TRBV11-2; d_gene: TRBD2
CDR3nt: TGTGCCAGCAGCAAGGACAGCCTCTACACCTTC; CDR3aa: CASSKDSLYTF; j_gene: TRBJ1-2; abundance: .; v_gene: TRBV5-4; d_gene: .
CDR3nt: TGTGCCAGCAGCGAGATGGGGGGCAGCGCCGGGGAGCTGTTTTTT; CDR3aa: CASSEMGGSAGELFF; j_gene: TRBJ2-2; abundance: .; v_gene: TRBV5-6; d_gene: .
CDR3nt: TGCAGCGTTCCTTCGGAGCCGGGGAACACTGAAGCTTTCTTT; CDR3aa: CSVPSEPGNTEAFF; j_gene: TRBJ1-1; abundance: medium-sized; v_gene: TRBV29-1; d_gene: .
CDR3nt: TGTGCCAGCAAAGTAGCAGGACTGAACACTGAAGCTTTCTTT; CDR3aa: CASKVAGLNTEAFF; j_gene: TRBJ1-1; abundance: .; v_gene: TRBV2; d_gene: .
CDR3nt: TGTGCCAGCTCGGGACAGGATGGCTCTGGAAACACCATATATTTT; CDR3aa: CASSGQDGSGNTIYF; j_gene: TRBJ1-3; abundance: few; v_gene: TRBV6-6; d_gene: TRBD1
CDR3nt: TGTGCCAGCACCCGCCTAGGGCGGACTAACCAAGAGACCCAGTACTTC; CDR3aa: CASTRLGRTNQETQYF; j_gene: TRBJ2-5; abundance: .; v_gene: TRBV7-2; d_gene: .
CDR3nt: TGCGCCAGCAGCCAAGGTGGCTTGGTAAGGGCTAGGACTGAAGCTTTCTTT; CDR3aa: CASSQGGLVRARTEAFF; j_gene: TRBJ1-1; abundance: .; v_gene: TRBV4-1; d_gene: .
CDR3nt: TGTGCCAGCAGCGAGGGCCGTCCGACGGGAGAAAAACTGTTTTTT; CDR3aa: CASSEGRPTGEKLFF; j_gene: TRBJ1-4; abundance: .; v_gene: TRBV9; d_gene: .
CDR3nt: TGTGCCATCACCCCGAATCGGCTGGGCTATGGCTACACCTTC; CDR3aa: CAITPNRLGYGYTF; j_gene: TRBJ1-2; abundance: .; v_gene: TRBV10-3; d_gene: .
CDR3nt: TGTGCCAGCAGCCCGACAGGGCGTAGAGCTGAAGCTTTCTTT; CDR3aa: CASSPTGRRAEAFF; j_gene: TRBJ1-1; abundance: .; v_gene: TRBV5-4; d_gene: TRBD1
CDR3nt: TGCAGCGTTGGCGGACTTGACCTCCAGACCCAGTACTTC; CDR3aa: CSVGGLDLQTQYF; j_gene: TRBJ2-5; abundance: once; v_gene: TRBV29-1; d_gene: .
CDR3nt: TGTGCCACCCTTCGCGGGACAGACTACGAGCAGTACTTC; CDR3aa: CATLRGTDYEQYF; j_gene: TRBJ2-7; abundance: .; v_gene: TRBV10-3; d_gene: .
CDR3nt: TGTGCCAGCAGTGTGGGAGCGGGGGGGCGGCAGACCTACGAGCAGTACTTC; CDR3aa: CASSVGAGGRQTYEQYF; j_gene: TRBJ2-7; abundance: .; v_gene: TRBV2; d_gene: TRBD2
CDR3nt: TGTGCCAGCAGCTCCCTATCTGGAAACACCATATATTTT; CDR3aa: CASSSLSGNTIYF; j_gene: TRBJ1-3; abundance: .; v_gene: TRBV7-9; d_gene: .
CDR3nt: TGTGCTAGTGGTTTAGGAATAGGGTACCAAGAGACCCAGTACTTC; CDR3aa: CASGLGIGYQETQYF; j_gene: TRBJ2-5; abundance: once; v_gene: TRBV12-5; d_gene: .
CDR3nt: TGTGCCAGCAGCTTAGCGGGGGGGGCCTATGGCTACACCTTC; CDR3aa: CASSLAGGAYGYTF; j_gene: TRBJ1-2; abundance: few; v_gene: TRBV7-9; d_gene: .
CDR3nt: TGTGCCCTAAGAAGAGGTAGCGGGGGGGCCATATACAATGAGCAGTTCTTC; CDR3aa: CALRRGSGGAIYNEQFF; j_gene: TRBJ2-1; abundance: .; v_gene: TRBV30; d_gene: TRBD2
CDR3nt: TGTGCCAGCAGCGTAAGCCCGGGCCAAGAGACCCAGTACTTC; CDR3aa: CASSVSPGQETQYF; j_gene: TRBJ2-5; abundance: .; v_gene: TRBV11-2; d_gene: .
CDR3nt: TGTGCCAGCAGTTTTAGGTTCACGAATACGCAGTATTTT; CDR3aa: CASSFRFTNTQYF; j_gene: TRBJ2-3; abundance: .; v_gene: TRBV28; d_gene: .
CDR3nt: TGTGCCAGCAGGACAGGGGACGTCTATGGCTACACCTTC; CDR3aa: CASRTGDVYGYTF; j_gene: TRBJ1-2; abundance: .; v_gene: TRBV6-5; d_gene: TRBD1
CDR3nt: TGTGCCAGCTCATCGGGACAGGGTGACGAGCAGTACTTC; CDR3aa: CASSSGQGDEQYF; j_gene: TRBJ2-7; abundance: .; v_gene: TRBV18; d_gene: TRBD1
CDR3nt: TGCGCCAGCAGCCAACGGACAGGGGTTTTTCTGGCTGAAGCTTTCTTT; CDR3aa: CASSQRTGVFLAEAFF; j_gene: TRBJ1-1; abundance: .; v_gene: TRBV4-3; d_gene: TRBD1
CDR3nt: TGTGCCTGCAGCGGGGTTAACTATGGCTACACCTTC; CDR3aa: CACSGVNYGYTF; j_gene: TRBJ1-2; abundance: few; v_gene: TRBV10-3; d_gene: .
CDR3nt: TGTGCCAGCAGCCAAGTGGACACAGGGTTTGGGGCCAACGTCCTGACTTTC; CDR3aa: CASSQVDTGFGANVLTF; j_gene: TRBJ2-6; abundance: .; v_gene: TRBV4-2; d_gene: .
CDR3nt: TGTGCCAGCAGCTCCGGGACAGGTTGGGACACTGAAGCTTTCTTT; CDR3aa: CASSSGTGWDTEAFF; j_gene: TRBJ1-1; abundance: .; v_gene: TRBV7-9; d_gene: TRBD1
CDR3nt: TGTGCCTGGACTGGGGGTAACTATGGCTACACCTTC; CDR3aa: CAWTGGNYGYTF; j_gene: TRBJ1-2; abundance: .; v_gene: TRBV30; d_gene: .
CDR3nt: TGTGCCAGCAGCCATCCCTCAATGGGGCCTCGGGGGACCGGGGAGCTGTTTTTT; CDR3aa: CASSHPSMGPRGTGELFF; j_gene: TRBJ2-2; abundance: .; v_gene: TRBV4-2; d_gene: .
CDR3nt: TGCAGCGTGAGGACAGGCCAAGAGACCCAGTACTTC; CDR3aa: CSVRTGQETQYF; j_gene: TRBJ2-5; abundance: .; v_gene: TRBV29-1; d_gene: TRBD1
CDR3nt: TGTGCCAGCTTCTTCCGGGGGCCGATGGGGGAGCTGTTTTTT; CDR3aa: CASFFRGPMGELFF; j_gene: TRBJ2-2; abundance: .; v_gene: TRBV5-6; d_gene: .
CDR3nt: TGCGCCAGCAGTCGGGCATTAGCGGGGGAATCCTACAATGAGCAGTTCTTC; CDR3aa: CASSRALAGESYNEQFF; j_gene: TRBJ2-1; abundance: .; v_gene: TRBV23-1; d_gene: TRBD2